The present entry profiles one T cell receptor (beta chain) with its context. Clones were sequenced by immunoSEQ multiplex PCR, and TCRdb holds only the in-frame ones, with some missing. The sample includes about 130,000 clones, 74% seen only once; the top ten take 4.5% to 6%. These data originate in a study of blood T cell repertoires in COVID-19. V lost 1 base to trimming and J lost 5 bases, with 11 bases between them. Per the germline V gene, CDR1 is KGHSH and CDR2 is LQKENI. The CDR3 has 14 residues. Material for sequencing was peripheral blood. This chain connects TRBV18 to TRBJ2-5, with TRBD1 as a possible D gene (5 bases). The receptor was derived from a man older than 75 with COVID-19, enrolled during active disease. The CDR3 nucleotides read TGTGCCAGCTCACCACGCGCTGGGGCGGAGACCCAGTACTTC. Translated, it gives CASSPRAGAETQYF.